This is a list of T cell receptor beta chains from one sample in a study of cytomegalovirus exposure and HLA in healthy donors. Libraries were prepared by immunoSEQ multiplex PCR; TCRdb keeps only in-frame clonotypes and omits some of them. The data hold 130,000 or so clones, with about 74% observed a single time. Sequences were obtained from PBMCs. These receptors came from a man aged 40-49 years in good health and CMV-seropositive. CDR3s include the opening cysteine and the closing phenylalanine or tryptophan. A D gene is named only where the DNA matches it firmly. For some rows the clone size is stated as once, few or many, or as a class when expanded; others skip it.

j_gene | v_gene | abundance | d_gene | CDR3aa | CDR3nt
TRBJ2-3 | TRBV14 | once | . | CASSQDRTGKDTQYF | TGTGCCAGCAGCCAAGATAGAACAGGGAAGGATACGCAGTATTTT
TRBJ1-2 | TRBV29-1 | . | . | CSVEEDRLGGYTF | TGCAGCGTTGAAGAGGACAGACTCGGTGGCTACACCTTC
TRBJ2-3 | TRBV18 | . | . | CASSPVDTQYF | TGTGCCAGCTCCCCCGTAGATACGCAGTATTTT
TRBJ2-7 | TRBV7-9 | . | TRBD1 | CASRQGQGGEQYF | TGTGCCAGCAGACAAGGACAGGGAGGAGAGCAGTACTTC
TRBJ2-1 | TRBV6-5 | . | TRBD2 | CASSSRLAGIYNEQFF | TGTGCCAGCAGTTCCCGACTAGCGGGGATATACAATGAGCAGTTCTTC
TRBJ2-3 | TRBV10-3 | . | TRBD2 | CAISESTAGGADTQYF | TGTGCCATCAGTGAGTCCACAGCGGGGGGTGCAGATACGCAGTATTTT
TRBJ1-1 | TRBV12-5 | . | TRBD1 | CASGLVSRGGPEAFF | TGTGCTAGTGGTTTGGTATCTCGAGGGGGCCCTGAAGCTTTCTTT
TRBJ2-3 | TRBV5-1 | few | TRBD1 | CASGTGGTDTQYF | TGCGCCAGCGGAACAGGGGGCACAGATACGCAGTATTTT
TRBJ1-1 | TRBV4-2 | . | . | CASSQRVFVNTEAFF | TGTGCCAGCAGCCAACGGGTATTCGTAAACACTGAAGCTTTCTTT
TRBJ1-6 | TRBV5-1 | . | . | CASSLYGRGSPLHF | TGCGCCAGCAGCTTGTACGGGAGGGGTTCACCCCTCCACTTT
TRBJ1-2 | TRBV19 | . | TRBD1 | CASRPTGEFGYTF | TGTGCCAGTAGACCGACAGGGGAATTTGGCTACACCTTC
TRBJ2-1 | TRBV7-9 | . | TRBD1 | CASSTDRGRTDEQFF | TGTGCCAGCAGCACCGACAGGGGGCGGACGGACGAGCAGTTCTTC
TRBJ2-2 | TRBV5-4 | few | TRBD2 | CASSALAGTTGELFF | TGTGCCAGCAGCGCACTAGCGGGGACCACCGGGGAGCTGTTTTTT